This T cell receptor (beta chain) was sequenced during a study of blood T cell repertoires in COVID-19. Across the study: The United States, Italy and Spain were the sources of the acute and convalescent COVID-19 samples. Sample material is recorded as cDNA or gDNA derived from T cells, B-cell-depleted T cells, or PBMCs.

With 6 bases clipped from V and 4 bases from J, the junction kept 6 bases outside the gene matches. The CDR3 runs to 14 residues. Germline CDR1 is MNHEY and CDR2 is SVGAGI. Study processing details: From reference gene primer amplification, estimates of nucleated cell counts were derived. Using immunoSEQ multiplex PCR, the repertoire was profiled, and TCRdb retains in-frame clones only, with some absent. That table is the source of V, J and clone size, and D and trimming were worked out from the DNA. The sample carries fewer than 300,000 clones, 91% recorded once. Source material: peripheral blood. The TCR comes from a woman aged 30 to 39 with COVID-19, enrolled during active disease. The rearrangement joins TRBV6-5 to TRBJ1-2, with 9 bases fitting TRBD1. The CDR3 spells CASRIQGAGYGYTF. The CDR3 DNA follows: TGTGCCAGCAGGATACAGGGGGCGGGCTATGGCTACACCTTC.